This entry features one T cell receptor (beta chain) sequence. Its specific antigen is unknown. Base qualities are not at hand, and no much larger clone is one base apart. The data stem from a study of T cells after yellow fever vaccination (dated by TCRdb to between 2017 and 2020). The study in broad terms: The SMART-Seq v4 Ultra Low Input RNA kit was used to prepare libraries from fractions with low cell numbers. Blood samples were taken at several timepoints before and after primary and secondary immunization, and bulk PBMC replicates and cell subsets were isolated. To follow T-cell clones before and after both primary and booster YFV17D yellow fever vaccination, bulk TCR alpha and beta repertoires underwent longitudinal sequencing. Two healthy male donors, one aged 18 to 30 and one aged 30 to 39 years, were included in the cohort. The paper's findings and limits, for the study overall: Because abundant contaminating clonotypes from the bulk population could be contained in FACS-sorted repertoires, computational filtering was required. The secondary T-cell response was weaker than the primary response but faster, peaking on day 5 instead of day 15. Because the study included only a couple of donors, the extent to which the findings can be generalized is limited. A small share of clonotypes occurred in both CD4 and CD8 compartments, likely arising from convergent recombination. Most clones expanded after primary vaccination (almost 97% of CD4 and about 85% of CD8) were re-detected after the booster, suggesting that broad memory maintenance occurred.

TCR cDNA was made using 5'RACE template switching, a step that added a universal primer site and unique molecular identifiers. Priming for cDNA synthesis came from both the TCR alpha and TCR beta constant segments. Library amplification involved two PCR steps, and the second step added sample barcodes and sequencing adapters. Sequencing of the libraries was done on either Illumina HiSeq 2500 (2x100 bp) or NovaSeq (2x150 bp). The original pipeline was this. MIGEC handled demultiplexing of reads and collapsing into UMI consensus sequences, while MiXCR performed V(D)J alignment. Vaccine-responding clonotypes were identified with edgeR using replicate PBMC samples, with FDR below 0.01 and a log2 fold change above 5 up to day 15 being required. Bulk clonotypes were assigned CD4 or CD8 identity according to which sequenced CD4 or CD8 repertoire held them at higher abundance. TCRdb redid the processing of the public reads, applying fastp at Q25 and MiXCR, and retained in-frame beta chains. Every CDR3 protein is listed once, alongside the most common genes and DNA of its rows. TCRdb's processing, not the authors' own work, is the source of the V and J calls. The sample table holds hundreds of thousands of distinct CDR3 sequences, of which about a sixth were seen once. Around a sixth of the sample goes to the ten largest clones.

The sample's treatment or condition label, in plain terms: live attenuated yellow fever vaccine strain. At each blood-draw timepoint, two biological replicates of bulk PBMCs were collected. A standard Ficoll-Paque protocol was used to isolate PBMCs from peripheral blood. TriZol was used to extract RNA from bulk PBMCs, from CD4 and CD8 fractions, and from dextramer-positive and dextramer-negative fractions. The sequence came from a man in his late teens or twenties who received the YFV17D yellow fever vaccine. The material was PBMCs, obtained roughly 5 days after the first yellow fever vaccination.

Here the CDR3 is given as CASSLIAGALGGEQFF. The bases are TGTGCCAGCAGCTTGATAGCGGGGGCCCTAGGCGGTGAGCAGTTCTTC. The chain joins TRBV7-9 to TRBJ2-1; 9 bases in between match TRBD2. Including the terminal cysteine and phenylalanine, the CDR3 comprises 16 residues. Left in the record is the CDR3 DNA by itself, 48 bases read in frame from the first base. The germline V gene (reference sequence) provides CDR1 SEHNR and CDR2 FQNEAQ. Trimming takes 3 bases off V and 9 bases off J; junction bases not matched to a gene: 12.